This T cell receptor beta chain was identified in a study of blood T cell repertoires in COVID-19. Looking at the study overall: T cells, B-cell-depleted T cells, or PBMCs provided the cDNA or gDNA that served as material.

This CDR3 spans 15 amino acids. The junction had 8 bases not matched to a gene; V was cut back by 5 bases and J by 6 bases. The germline V gene encodes CDR1 KGHDR and CDR2 SFDVKD. Original handling: Counts of nucleated cells, estimated from reference gene primer amplification, were obtained. Here immunoSEQ multiplex PCR was the method, and the copy in TCRdb shows in-frame clones only, minus some. The V and J calls and clone size come from that table; D and trimming were worked out from the DNA. The table includes approximately 300,000 clones, around 89% detected once. The source material was peripheral blood. The sequence was obtained from a man in his forties with acute or convalescent COVID-19. The chain carries TRBV24-1 and TRBJ2-5; 10 nucleotides align to TRBD1. The CDR3 nucleotides are TGTGCCACCAGTGCCCGGACAGGGGGTTTTCAGACCCAGTACTTC. Translated: CATSARTGGFQTQYF.